Listed below are T cell receptor beta chains from one sample, sequenced in a study of identical twins. TCRdb re-derived calls from the 5' RACE reads in MiXCR, one entry per CDR3 protein. The sample has about 280,000 distinct CDR3 sequences, roughly 8.6% seen once. These data were also reused for a study on yellow fever vaccine responses in identical twins.

The sample comprised memory (CD45RO+) T cells sorted from blood. Receptors were obtained from a woman aged 18-35 years in good health. The CDR3 runs from the conserved cysteine through the conserved F or W. D genes are given only for firm matches. Clone size is given for some rows only: seen once, a few or many times, or a class if the clone is expanded.

-	TRBV28	TRBJ1-2	few	CASYTGANYGYTF	TGTGCCAGCTATACAGGAGCTAACTATGGCTACACCTTC
-	TRBV27	TRBJ2-6	few	CASSFGLSTGANVLTF	TGTGCCAGCAGTTTTGGGCTAAGTACTGGGGCCAACGTCCTGACTTTC
-	TRBV12-3/TRBV12-4	TRBJ2-7	many	CASSLSDPSSYEQYF	TGTGCCAGCAGTCTCTCGGACCCGAGCTCCTACGAGCAGTACTTC
-	TRBV10-2	TRBJ1-1	many	CASTARENTEAFF	TGCGCCAGCACTGCCAGGGAGAACACTGAAGCTTTCTTT
TRBD2	TRBV11-3	TRBJ2-2	-	CASSRLAGERGTGELFF	TGTGCCAGCAGCAGATTAGCGGGAGAACGTGGGACCGGGGAGCTGTTTTTT
-	TRBV28	TRBJ2-3	-	CASSLQGTSTDTQYF	TGTGCCAGCAGTTTACAGGGGACTAGCACAGATACGCAGTATTTT
TRBD2	TRBV4-1	TRBJ2-2	many	CASSQAGLAGVGTGELFF	TGCGCCAGCAGCCAAGCGGGACTAGCGGGGGTGGGCACCGGGGAGCTGTTTTTT
TRBD2	TRBV5-6	TRBJ2-1	few	CASSLGLAGANSYNEQFF	TGTGCCAGCAGCCTAGGACTAGCGGGAGCTAACTCCTACAATGAGCAGTTCTTC
-	TRBV27	TRBJ1-1	few	CASRDTPVNTEAFF	TGTGCCAGCAGAGACACGCCCGTGAACACTGAAGCTTTCTTT
TRBD1	TRBV20-1	TRBJ2-5	-	CSAAPGPGQGHRETQYF	TGCAGTGCTGCACCGGGGCCCGGACAGGGGCATCGAGAGACCCAGTACTTC
TRBD2	TRBV20-1	TRBJ2-2	-	CSAEAVTSGGHNTGELFF	TGCAGTGCCGAGGCCGTTACTAGCGGGGGCCACAACACCGGGGAGCTGTTTTTT
-	TRBV29-1	TRBJ2-7	many	CSGSLDSSYEQYF	TGCAGCGGCTCTTTGGATAGCTCCTACGAGCAGTACTTC
-	TRBV12-3/TRBV12-4	TRBJ1-1	few	CASSRKGFTEAFF	TGTGCCAGCAGCCGCAAAGGGTTTACTGAAGCTTTCTTT
-	TRBV27	TRBJ2-3	many	CASSFRRTADTQYF	TGTGCCAGCAGTTTCCGTCGGACAGCAGATACGCAGTATTTT
-	TRBV7-9	TRBJ1-2	-	CASNLGTTDGYTF	TGTGCCAGCAACCTCGGGACAACTGATGGCTACACCTTC
-	TRBV5-1	TRBJ1-1	many	CASSLGVATEAFF	TGCGCCAGCAGCTTGGGGGTCGCCACTGAAGCTTTCTTT
-	TRBV10-1	TRBJ1-5	many	CARSQGGMQNNQPQHF	TGCGCCAGATCCCAAGGAGGCATGCAAAATAATCAGCCCCAGCATTTT
-	TRBV6-4	TRBJ2-2	-	CASSRTRNTGELFF	TGTGCCAGCAGCAGGACACGGAACACCGGGGAGCTGTTTTTT
-	TRBV12-3/TRBV12-4	TRBJ2-3	many	CASSLTGSTQYF	TGTGCCAGCAGTTTAACGGGAAGTACGCAGTATTTT
TRBD1	TRBV18	TRBJ1-1	few	CASSKTGSTEAFF	TGTGCCAGCTCAAAGACAGGGTCCACTGAAGCTTTCTTT
-	TRBV5-1	TRBJ1-1	-	CASREIGQNTEAFF	TGCGCCAGCAGGGAAATCGGACAGAACACTGAAGCTTTCTTT
-	TRBV10-3	TRBJ2-7	few	CAISEVSPYEQYF	TGTGCCATCAGTGAGGTCAGTCCCTACGAGCAGTACTTC
-	TRBV20-1	TRBJ2-7	many	CSASRASQRWEQYF	TGCAGTGCTTCGAGGGCAAGCCAGAGATGGGAGCAGTACTTC
-	TRBV20-1	TRBJ1-1	many	CSAGGNTEAFF	TGCAGTGCGGGGGGGAACACTGAAGCTTTCTTT
-	TRBV5-1	TRBJ1-1	many	CASSLVEGTEAFF	TGCGCCAGCAGCTTGGTTGAGGGGACTGAAGCTTTCTTT
-	TRBV15	TRBJ1-2	few	CATSRDGGGYGYTF	TGTGCCACCAGCAGAGATGGAGGGGGGTATGGCTACACCTTC
-	TRBV12-3/TRBV12-4	TRBJ1-5	-	CASSPRTLAQPQHF	TGTGCCAGCAGTCCCCGGACATTGGCACAGCCCCAGCATTTT
-	TRBV4-2	TRBJ2-2	many	CASSQSLGEPGELFF	TGTGCCAGCAGCCAGTCCTTGGGGGAGCCCGGGGAGCTGTTTTTT
TRBD2	TRBV6-2/TRBV6-3	TRBJ2-1	-	CASSLPGMRESVNEQFF	TGTGCCAGCAGTCTTCCGGGTATGCGGGAGAGTGTCAATGAGCAGTTCTTC
-	TRBV5-1	TRBJ2-5	few	CASSLNYRGGETQYF	TGCGCCAGCAGCTTAAATTACAGGGGGGGGGAGACCCAGTACTTC
-	TRBV20-1	TRBJ2-1	many	CSSIPGGAGEQFF	TGCAGCTCAATTCCAGGGGGGGCCGGTGAGCAGTTCTTC
-	TRBV9	TRBJ2-4	-	CASSVQGGGNIQYF	TGTGCCAGCAGCGTACAGGGAGGCGGAAACATTCAGTACTTC
TRBD1	TRBV12-3/TRBV12-4	TRBJ2-7	many	CASSSTGGPYEQYF	TGTGCCAGCAGTTCCACAGGGGGACCCTACGAGCAGTACTTC
TRBD2	TRBV5-1	TRBJ2-1	many	CASSSLLRLADNEQFF	TGCGCCAGCAGCTCCTTACTTAGACTAGCGGACAATGAGCAGTTCTTC
TRBD2	TRBV5-1	TRBJ2-1	-	CASSNTDLAGSHNEQFF	TGCGCCAGCTCAAATACCGATCTAGCGGGCAGCCACAATGAGCAGTTCTTC
TRBD1	TRBV27	TRBJ1-6	-	CASSLFGTGVKRNNSPLHF	TGTGCCAGCAGTTTATTTGGGACAGGGGTGAAAAGGAATAATTCACCCCTCCACTTT
-	TRBV21-1	TRBJ1-4	many	CASSKGGTGGEKLFF	TGTGCCAGCAGCAAAGGGGGGACAGGAGGCGAAAAACTGTTTTTT
-	TRBV20-1	TRBJ2-4	few	CSARGAHDLVIQYF	TGCAGTGCTAGAGGGGCCCATGACCTGGTCATTCAGTACTTC